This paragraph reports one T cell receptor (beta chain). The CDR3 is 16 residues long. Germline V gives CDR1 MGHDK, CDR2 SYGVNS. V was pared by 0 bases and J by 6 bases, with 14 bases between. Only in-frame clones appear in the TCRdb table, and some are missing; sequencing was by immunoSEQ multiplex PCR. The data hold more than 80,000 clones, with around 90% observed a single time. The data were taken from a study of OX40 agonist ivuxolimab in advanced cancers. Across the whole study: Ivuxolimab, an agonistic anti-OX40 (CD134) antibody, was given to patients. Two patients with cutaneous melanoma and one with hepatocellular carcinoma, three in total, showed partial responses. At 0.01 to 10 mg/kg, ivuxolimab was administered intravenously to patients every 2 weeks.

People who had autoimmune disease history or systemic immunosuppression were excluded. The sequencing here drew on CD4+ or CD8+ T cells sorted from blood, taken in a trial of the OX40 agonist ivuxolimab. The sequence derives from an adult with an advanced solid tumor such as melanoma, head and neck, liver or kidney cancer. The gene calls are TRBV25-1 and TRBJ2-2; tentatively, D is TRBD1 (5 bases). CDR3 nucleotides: TGTGCCAGCAGTGAATATCGGGCAGGGTGGTCCGGGGAGCTGTTTTTT. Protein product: CASSEYRAGWSGELFF.